The TCR beta chain described here comes from a study of CD8+ T cells in alopecia areata. Study at large: Affected scalp percentage set treated patients' severity scores. Regarding the study as a whole: Clonality in the scalp and expanded CD8+ clones ranked among the top 100 were significantly decreased by tofacitinib. Normal scalp showed lower clonality than lesional scalp, especially alopecia totalis/universalis.

Treatment given: oral pan-JAK inhibitor, 5-10 mg twice daily. Peripheral blood samples and lesional scalp punch biopsies were obtained from alopecia areata patients. Comments on this clone: Its antigen is currently unknown.

Extraction of RNA preceded its reverse transcription into cDNA, which served as the sequencing template. Repertoires were generated with immunoSEQ multiplex PCR, while TCRdb's copy carries only in-frame clones and drops some. The sample carries over 150,000 clones, about 55% recorded once. CDR1 and CDR2 (germline): SGDLS, YYNGEE. CDR3 size: 15 residues. The ends were cut back, 0 bases at V and 2 bases at J, with 12 bases in the middle. The sequences come from CD8+ T cells sorted from blood, collected at week 24, from a patient treated with tofacitinib. This TCR was sampled from a human donor with alopecia areata. The rearrangement joins TRBV9 to TRBJ2-7; the D gene is possibly TRBD2 (6 bases). The CDR3 bases are TGTGCCAGCAGCGTAGGGGGGGACCGGGCCTACGAGCAGTACTTC. This sequence encodes CASSVGGDRAYEQYF.